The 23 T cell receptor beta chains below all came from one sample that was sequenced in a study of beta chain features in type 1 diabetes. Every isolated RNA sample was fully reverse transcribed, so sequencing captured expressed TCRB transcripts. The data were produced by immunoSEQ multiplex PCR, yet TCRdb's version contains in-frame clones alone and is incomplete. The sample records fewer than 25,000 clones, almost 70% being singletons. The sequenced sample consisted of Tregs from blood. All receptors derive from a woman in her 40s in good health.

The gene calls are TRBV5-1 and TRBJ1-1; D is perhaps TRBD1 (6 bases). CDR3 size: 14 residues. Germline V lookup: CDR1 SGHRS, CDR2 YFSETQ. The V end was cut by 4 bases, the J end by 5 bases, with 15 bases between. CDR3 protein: CASSQGGQETEAFF. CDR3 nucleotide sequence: TGCGCCAGCAGCCAAGGGGGTCAAGAGACTGAAGCTTTCTTT.

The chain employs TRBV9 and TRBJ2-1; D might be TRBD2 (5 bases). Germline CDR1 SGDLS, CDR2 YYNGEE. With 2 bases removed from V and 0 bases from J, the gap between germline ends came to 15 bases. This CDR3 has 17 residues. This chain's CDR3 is CASSVGLASPSYNEQFF. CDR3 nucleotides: TGTGCCAGCAGCGTGGGATTAGCGAGCCCCTCCTACAATGAGCAGTTCTTC. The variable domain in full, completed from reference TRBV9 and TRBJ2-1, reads DSGVTQTPKHLITATGQRVTLRCSPRSGDLSVYWYQQSLDQGLQFLIQYYNGEERAKGNILERFSAQQFPDLHSELNLSSLELGDSALYFCASSVGLASPSYNEQFFGPGTRLTVL.

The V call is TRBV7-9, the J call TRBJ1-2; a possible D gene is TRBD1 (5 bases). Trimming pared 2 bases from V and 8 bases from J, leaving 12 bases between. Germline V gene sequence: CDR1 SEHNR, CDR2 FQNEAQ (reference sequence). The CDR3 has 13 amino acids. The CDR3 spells CASSLQGLEGYTF. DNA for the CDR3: TGTGCCAGCAGCTTACAGGGATTGGAGGGCTACACCTTC.

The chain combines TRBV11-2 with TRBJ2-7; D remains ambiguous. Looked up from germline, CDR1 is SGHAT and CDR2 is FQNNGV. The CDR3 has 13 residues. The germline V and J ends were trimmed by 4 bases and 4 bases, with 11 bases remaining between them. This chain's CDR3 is CASSSVLAYEQYF. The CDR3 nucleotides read TGTGCCAGCAGCTCCGTTTTAGCTTACGAGCAGTACTTC.

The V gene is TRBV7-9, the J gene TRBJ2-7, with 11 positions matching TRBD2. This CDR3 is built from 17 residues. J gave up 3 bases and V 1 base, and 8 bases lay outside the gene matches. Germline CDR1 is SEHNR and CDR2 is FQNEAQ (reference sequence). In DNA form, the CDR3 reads TGTGCCAGCAGCTTAGTGATACTAGCGGGGGACGGCTACGAGCAGTACTTC. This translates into CASSLVILAGDGYEQYF.

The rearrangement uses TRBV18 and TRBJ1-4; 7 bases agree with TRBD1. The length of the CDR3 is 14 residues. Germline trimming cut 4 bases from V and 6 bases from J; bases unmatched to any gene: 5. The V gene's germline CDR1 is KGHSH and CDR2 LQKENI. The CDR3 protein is CASSRTGADEKLFF. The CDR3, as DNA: TGTGCCAGCTCACGCACAGGGGCGGATGAAAAACTGTTTTTT.

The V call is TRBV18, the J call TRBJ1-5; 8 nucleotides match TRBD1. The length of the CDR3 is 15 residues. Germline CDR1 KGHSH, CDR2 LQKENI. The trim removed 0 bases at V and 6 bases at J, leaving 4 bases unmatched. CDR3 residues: CASSPPTGVGQPQHF. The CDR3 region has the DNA TGTGCCAGCTCACCACCGACAGGGGTCGGTCAGCCCCAGCATTTT.

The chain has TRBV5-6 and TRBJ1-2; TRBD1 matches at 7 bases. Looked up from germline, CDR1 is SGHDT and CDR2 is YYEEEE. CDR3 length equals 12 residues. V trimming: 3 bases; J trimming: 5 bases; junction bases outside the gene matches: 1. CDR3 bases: TGTGCCAGCAGCTCGACAGGGTATGGCTACACCTTC. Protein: CASSSTGYGYTF.

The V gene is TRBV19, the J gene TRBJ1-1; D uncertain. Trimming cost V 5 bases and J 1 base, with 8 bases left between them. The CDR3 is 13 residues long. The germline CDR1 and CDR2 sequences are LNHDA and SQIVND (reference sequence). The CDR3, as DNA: TGTGCCAGTAGTTATGTCCCGAACACTGAAGCTTTCTTT. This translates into CASSYVPNTEAFF.

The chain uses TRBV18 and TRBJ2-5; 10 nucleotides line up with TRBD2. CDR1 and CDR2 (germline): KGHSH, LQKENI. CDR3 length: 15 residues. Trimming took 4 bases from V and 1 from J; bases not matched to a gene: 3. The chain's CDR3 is CASSRPSGGQETQYF. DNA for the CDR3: TGTGCCAGCTCACGCCCTAGCGGGGGCCAAGAGACCCAGTACTTC.

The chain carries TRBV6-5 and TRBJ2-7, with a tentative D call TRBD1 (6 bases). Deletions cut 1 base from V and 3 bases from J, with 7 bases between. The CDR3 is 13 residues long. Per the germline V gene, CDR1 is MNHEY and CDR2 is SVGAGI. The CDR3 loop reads CASSYYRDYEQYF. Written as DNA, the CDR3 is TGTGCCAGCAGTTACTACAGGGACTACGAGCAGTACTTC.

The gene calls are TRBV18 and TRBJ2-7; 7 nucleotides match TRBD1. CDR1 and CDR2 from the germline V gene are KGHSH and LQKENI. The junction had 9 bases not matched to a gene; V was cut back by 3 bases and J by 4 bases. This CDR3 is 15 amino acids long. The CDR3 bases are TGTGCCAGCTCACCGCGACAGGGTCAAGGTTACGAGCAGTACTTC. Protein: CASSPRQGQGYEQYF.

The CDR3 region has the DNA TGTGCCAGCAGCCAAGACCCCAGGGATAATGGCTACACCTTC. Amino acid sequence: CASSQDPRDNGYTF. The chain combines TRBV4-2 with TRBJ1-2; the D gene is possibly TRBD1 (5 bases). Germline V lookup: CDR1 LGHNA, CDR2 YNFKEQ. The CDR3 spans 14 residues. The V and J ends lost 0 bases and 6 bases respectively, with 11 bases between them.

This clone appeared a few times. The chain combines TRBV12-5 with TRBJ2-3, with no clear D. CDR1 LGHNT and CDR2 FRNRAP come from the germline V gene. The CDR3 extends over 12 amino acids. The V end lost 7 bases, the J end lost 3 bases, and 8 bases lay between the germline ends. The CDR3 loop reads CASAPRTDTQYF. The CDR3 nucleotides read TGTGCTAGTGCCCCGAGGACAGATACGCAGTATTTT.

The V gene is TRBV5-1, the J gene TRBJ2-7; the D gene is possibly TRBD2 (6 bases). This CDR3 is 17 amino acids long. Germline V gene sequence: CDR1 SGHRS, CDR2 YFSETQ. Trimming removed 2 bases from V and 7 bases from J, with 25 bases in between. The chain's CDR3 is CASSLRLNSRDLLEQYF. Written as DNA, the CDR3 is TGCGCCAGCAGCTTACGCCTTAATTCGCGGGACTTACTTGAGCAGTACTTC.

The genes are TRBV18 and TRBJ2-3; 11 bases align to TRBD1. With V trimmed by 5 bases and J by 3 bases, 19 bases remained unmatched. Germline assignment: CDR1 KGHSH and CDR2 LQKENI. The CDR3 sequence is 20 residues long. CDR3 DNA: TGTGCCAGCTCATCTACAGCATTCGGACAGGGGGCTTCTCGGACAGATACGCAGTATTTT. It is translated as CASSSTAFGQGASRTDTQYF. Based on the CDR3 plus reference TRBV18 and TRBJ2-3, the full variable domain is NAGVMQNPRHLVRRRGQEARLRCSPMKGHSHVYWYRQLPEEGLKFMVYLQKENIIDESGMPKERFSAEFPKEGPSILRIQQVVRGDSAAYFCASSSTAFGQGASRTDTQYFGPGTRLTVL.

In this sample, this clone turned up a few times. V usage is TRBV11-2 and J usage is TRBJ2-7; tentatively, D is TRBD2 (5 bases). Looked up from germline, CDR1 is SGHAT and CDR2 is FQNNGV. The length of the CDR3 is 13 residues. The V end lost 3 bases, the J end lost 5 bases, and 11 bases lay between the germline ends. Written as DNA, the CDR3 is TGTGCCAGCAGCTTTCTTACCGGGAACGAGCAGTACTTC. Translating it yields CASSFLTGNEQYF.

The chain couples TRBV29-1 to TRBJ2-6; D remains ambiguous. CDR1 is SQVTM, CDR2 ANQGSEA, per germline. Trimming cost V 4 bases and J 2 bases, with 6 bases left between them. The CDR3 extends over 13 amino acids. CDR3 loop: CSVGVAGANVLTF. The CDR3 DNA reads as TGCAGCGTTGGCGTTGCTGGGGCCAACGTCCTGACTTTC.

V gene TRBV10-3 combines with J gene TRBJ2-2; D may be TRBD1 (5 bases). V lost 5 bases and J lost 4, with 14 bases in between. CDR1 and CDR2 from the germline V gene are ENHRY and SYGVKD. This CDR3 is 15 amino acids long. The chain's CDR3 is CAISPGHSLTGELFF. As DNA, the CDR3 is TGTGCCATCAGTCCCGGACATTCTCTCACCGGGGAGCTGTTTTTT.

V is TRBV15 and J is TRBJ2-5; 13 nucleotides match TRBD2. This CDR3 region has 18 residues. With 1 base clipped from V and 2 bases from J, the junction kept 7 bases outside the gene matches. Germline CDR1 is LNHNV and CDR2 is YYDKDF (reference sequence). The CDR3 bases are TGTGCCACCAGCAGAGGGACTAGCGGGGGAGCGGATCAAGAGACCCAGTACTTC. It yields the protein CATSRGTSGGADQETQYF. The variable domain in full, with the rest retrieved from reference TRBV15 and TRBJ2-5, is DAMVIQNPRYQVTQFGKPVTLSCSQTLNHNVMYWYQQKSSQAPKLLFHYYDKDFNNEADTPDNFQSRRPNTSFCFLDIRSPGLGDTAMYLCATSRGTSGGADQETQYFGPGTRLLVL.

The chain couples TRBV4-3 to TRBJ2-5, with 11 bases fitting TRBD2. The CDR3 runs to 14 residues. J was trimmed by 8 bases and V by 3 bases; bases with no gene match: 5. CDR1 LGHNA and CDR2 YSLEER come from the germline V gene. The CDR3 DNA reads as TGCGCCAGCAGCCAGCTAGCGGGGGGCCTAACCCAGTACTTC. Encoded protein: CASSQLAGGLTQYF.

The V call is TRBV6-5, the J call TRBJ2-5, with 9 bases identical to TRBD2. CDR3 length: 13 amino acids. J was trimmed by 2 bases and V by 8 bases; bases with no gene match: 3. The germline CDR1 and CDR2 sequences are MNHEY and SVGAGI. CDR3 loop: CASLSGGQETQYF. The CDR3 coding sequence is TGTGCCAGCCTGAGCGGGGGGCAAGAGACCCAGTACTTC.

CDR3 DNA sequence: TGTGCCAGCAGTTTAAGCCTCCGACTAGCGGGGGTACAAGAGACCCAGTACTTC. This codes for CASSLSLRLAGVQETQYF. V and J are TRBV28 and TRBJ2-5; 12 nucleotides match TRBD2. Germline V gene lookup returns CDR1 MDHEN and CDR2 SYDVKM. The V segment lost 2 bases and the J segment 2 bases; nucleotides outside the gene matches: 9. The length of the CDR3 is 18 residues. The full variable domain, completed using reference TRBV28 and TRBJ2-5, is DVKVTQSSRYLVKRTGEKVFLECVQDMDHENMFWYRQDPGLGLRLIYFSYDVKMKEKGDIPEGYSVSREKKERFSLILESASTNQTSMYLCASSLSLRLAGVQETQYFGPGTRLLVL.